Listed below are T cell receptor beta chains from one sample, sequenced in a study of cytomegalovirus exposure and HLA in healthy donors. The protocol was immunoSEQ multiplex PCR, while the TCRdb copy is restricted to in-frame clones and leaves out a portion. The profile covers approximately 92,000 clones, with around 71% appearing a single time and under 8.5% taken by the ten largest. The specimen sequenced was PBMCs. These TCRs come from a man aged 55 to 69 in good health and CMV-seronegative. CDR3s include the opening cysteine and the closing phenylalanine or tryptophan. D genes are given only for firm matches. Rows may omit the clone size; those that give it use once, few, many or a size class.

>TRBD1|few|TRBV7-2|TRBJ2-5
CASSLGSGGYTPLQETQYF
TGTGCCAGCAGCTTGGGTTCAGGGGGCTACACCCCTCTACAAGAGACCCAGTACTTC
>TRBD2|few|TRBV7-8|TRBJ2-1
CASSPRTRSSYNEQFF
TGTGCCAGCAGCCCCCGGACTAGGAGCTCCTACAATGAGCAGTTCTTC
>TRBD1|.|TRBV5-1|TRBJ1-2
CASSATARDRGYTF
TGCGCCAGCAGCGCAACTGCAAGGGACAGGGGCTACACCTTC
>TRBD2|.|TRBV5-6|TRBJ2-4
CASSPRTGGFRKNIQYF
TGTGCCAGCAGCCCCAGGACGGGGGGGTTTAGAAAAAACATTCAGTACTTC
>TRBD1|.|TRBV28|TRBJ2-7
CASSVGTDYEQYF
TGTGCCAGCAGTGTGGGGACAGACTACGAGCAGTACTTC
>.|.|TRBV28|TRBJ1-1
CASSLLGLGLGTEAFF
TGTGCCAGCAGTTTGTTGGGGTTGGGGCTGGGCACTGAAGCTTTCTTT
>TRBD2|.|TRBV11-2|TRBJ2-2
CASSFPSGRGGHTGELFF
TGTGCCAGCAGCTTCCCGTCGGGTAGGGGAGGGCACACCGGGGAGCTGTTTTTT
>TRBD2|many|TRBV6-6|TRBJ2-2
CASSWRGTNTGELFF
TGTGCCAGCAGCTGGCGGGGGACGAACACCGGGGAGCTGTTTTTT
>.|.|TRBV9|TRBJ2-5
CASSPPSGETQYF
TGTGCCAGCAGCCCACCATCGGGGGAGACCCAGTACTTC
>.|.|TRBV10-1|TRBJ1-4
CASSESPGEEKLFF
TGCGCCAGCAGTGAGTCCCCGGGGGAGGAAAAACTGTTTTTT
>.|once|TRBV29-1|TRBJ1-1
CSVALGGATEAFF
TGCAGCGTGGCCCTTGGAGGGGCCACTGAAGCTTTCTTT
>TRBD1|.|TRBV4-2|TRBJ2-1
CASSQRDSDYNEQFF
TGTGCCAGCAGCCAACGGGACAGCGACTACAATGAGCAGTTCTTC
>TRBD2|.|TRBV5-1|TRBJ2-1
CASSLVTSEGFNEQFF
TGCGCCAGCAGCTTGGTGACTAGCGAAGGATTCAATGAGCAGTTCTTC
>.|.|TRBV30|TRBJ1-3
CAWFSPATGNTIYF
TGTGCCTGGTTCAGTCCCGCAACTGGAAACACCATATATTTT
>TRBD1|.|TRBV5-4|TRBJ2-3
CASSLPGQGARDTQYF
TGTGCCAGCAGCTTACCGGGACAGGGGGCTAGGGATACGCAGTATTTT
>.|.|TRBV28|TRBJ2-7
CASSLSGREQYF
TGTGCCAGCAGTCTCTCCGGTCGCGAGCAGTACTTC
>TRBD2|.|TRBV19|TRBJ2-5
CASSIGTSAQETQYF
TGTGCCAGTAGTATAGGGACTAGCGCTCAAGAGACCCAGTACTTC
>.|few|TRBV5-1|TRBJ2-6
CASSRNPPGGANVLTF
TGCGCCAGCAGCCGCAACCCCCCGGGTGGGGCCAACGTCCTGACTTTC
>TRBD2|.|TRBV9|TRBJ2-3
CASSVEGRGNTDTQYF
TGTGCCAGCAGCGTAGAGGGGCGGGGGAACACAGATACGCAGTATTTT
>TRBD2|.|TRBV25-1|TRBJ2-1
CAAGLAGVGYEQFF
TGTGCCGCGGGGCTAGCGGGAGTGGGGTATGAGCAGTTCTTC
>TRBD1|.|TRBV7-2|TRBJ2-7
CASSLGQGQGYEQYF
TGTGCCAGCAGCTTAGGACAGGGTCAGGGCTACGAGCAGTACTTC
>.|.|TRBV10-3|TRBJ2-5
CAISRTEKETQYF
TGTGCCATCAGCAGGACAGAAAAAGAGACCCAGTACTTC